The T cell receptor beta chain described here comes from a study of blood T cell dynamics during melanoma immunotherapy. Study-level background: First-line therapy was either pembrolizumab or nivolumab with ipilimumab for metastatic melanoma. Study-level points and caveats: Unlike progressors, later disease-control patients had W3 repertoires gaining clonality or diversity.

CDR1 is MNHEY, CDR2 SMNVEV, per germline (reference sequence). This CDR3 spans 13 amino acids. Trimming removed 1 base at V and 8 bases at J, with 11 bases between. About this clone: The antigen remains unidentified.

The data were produced by immunoSEQ multiplex PCR, yet TCRdb's version contains in-frame clones alone and is incomplete. The sample records 8,400 or so clones, roughly 85% being singletons. Time point in this sample: week 3, after first cycle of checkpoint inhibitor. Blood was drawn before treatment and at week 3 after checkpoint blockade. Response was assessed by RECIST 1.1 at 12 weeks, except a couple of rapid progressors. The sequence was obtained from a human donor with melanoma. The rearrangement joins TRBV27 to TRBJ1-2, with D possibly being TRBD1 (5 bases). The sample consisted of blood, taken from a patient treated with checkpoint blockade. The DNA for the CDR3 is TGTGCCAGCAGTTTATACGGGGGAGCGGGCTACACCTTC. Its protein is CASSLYGGAGYTF.